A selection of T cell receptor beta chains follows, all from one sample in a study of CD8 T cells in ankylosing spondylitis. TCRdb re-analysed the 5' RACE reads in MiXCR, keeping a single row per CDR3 protein. The sample has about 140,000 distinct CDR3 sequences, 25% to 35% seen once. Sequencing was done on a sample of synovial fluid, either unsorted or a sorted T cell fraction (not recorded which). These receptors originate from a male donor with ankylosing spondylitis. Both conserved end residues are part of each CDR3. A D gene is named only where the DNA matches it firmly. Size is omitted from some rows. Given values are once, few, many or a class for expanded clones.

V gene: TRBV30; J gene: TRBJ2-1; D gene: NA; clone size: few; CDR3 protein: CAWSGSWNEQFF; CDR3 DNA: TGTGCCTGGAGTGGATCGTGGAATGAGCAGTTCTTC
V gene: TRBV25-1; J gene: TRBJ2-7; D gene: NA; clone size: NA; CDR3 protein: CASSSPASYEQYF; CDR3 DNA: TGTGCCAGCAGCTCGCCCGCCTCCTACGAGCAGTACTTC
V gene: TRBV7-2; J gene: TRBJ1-2; D gene: TRBD1; clone size: NA; CDR3 protein: CASSAGGGYTF; CDR3 DNA: TGTGCCAGCAGCGCAGGGGGCGGCTACACCTTC
V gene: TRBV5-1; J gene: TRBJ2-1; D gene: TRBD2; clone size: many; CDR3 protein: CASSLVAGSLYNEQFF; CDR3 DNA: TGCGCCAGCAGCTTGGTAGCGGGGAGCCTCTACAATGAGCAGTTCTTC
V gene: TRBV7-9; J gene: TRBJ1-1; D gene: TRBD1; clone size: many; CDR3 protein: CASSPAGTGEAFF; CDR3 DNA: TGTGCCAGCAGCCCCGCGGGGACAGGTGAAGCTTTCTTT
V gene: TRBV7-2; J gene: TRBJ2-7; D gene: NA; clone size: NA; CDR3 protein: CASSFLVAGRTHEQYF; CDR3 DNA: TGTGCCAGCAGCTTTTTGGTTGCGGGACGTACCCACGAGCAGTACTTC
V gene: TRBV9; J gene: TRBJ1-2; D gene: TRBD1; clone size: NA; CDR3 protein: CASSTGDRGFDYGYTF; CDR3 DNA: TGTGCCAGCAGCACCGGGGACAGGGGATTTGACTATGGCTACACCTTC
V gene: TRBV7-7; J gene: TRBJ1-1; D gene: NA; clone size: few; CDR3 protein: CASNGQENTEAFF; CDR3 DNA: TGTGCCAGCAACGGGCAGGAGAACACTGAAGCTTTCTTT
V gene: TRBV12-3/TRBV12-4; J gene: TRBJ1-1; D gene: NA; clone size: many; CDR3 protein: CASSSPGLLMNTEAFF; CDR3 DNA: TGTGCCAGCAGTTCCCCGGGACTGCTCATGAACACTGAAGCTTTCTTT
V gene: TRBV5-6; J gene: TRBJ2-7; D gene: NA; clone size: NA; CDR3 protein: CASSLDIYEQYF; CDR3 DNA: TGTGCCAGCAGCTTGGACATCTACGAGCAGTACTTC
V gene: TRBV25-1; J gene: TRBJ2-4; D gene: NA; clone size: many; CDR3 protein: CASRGHDDIQYF; CDR3 DNA: TGTGCCAGCAGGGGACATGATGACATTCAGTACTTC
V gene: TRBV20-1; J gene: TRBJ1-2; D gene: NA; clone size: few; CDR3 protein: CSAVDGTNYGYTF; CDR3 DNA: TGCAGTGCTGTGGACGGGACCAACTATGGCTACACCTTC
V gene: TRBV10-3; J gene: TRBJ2-1; D gene: NA; clone size: NA; CDR3 protein: CAISEMNEQFF; CDR3 DNA: TGTGCCATCAGTGAGATGAATGAGCAGTTCTTC
V gene: TRBV6-2/TRBV6-3; J gene: TRBJ2-7; D gene: TRBD1; clone size: NA; CDR3 protein: CASSPGTGGADEQYF; CDR3 DNA: TGTGCCAGCAGTCCCGGGACAGGGGGCGCCGACGAGCAGTACTTC
V gene: TRBV12-3/TRBV12-4; J gene: TRBJ1-3; D gene: NA; clone size: NA; CDR3 protein: CASSLVSGAGRGNTIYF; CDR3 DNA: TGTGCCAGCAGTTTAGTGTCAGGGGCAGGGCGAGGAAACACCATATATTTT
V gene: TRBV7-6; J gene: TRBJ2-1; D gene: TRBD2; clone size: NA; CDR3 protein: CASSLRDRGDNEQFF; CDR3 DNA: TGTGCCAGCAGCCTCCGGGACCGGGGGGACAATGAGCAGTTCTTC